This T cell receptor (beta chain) originates from a study of cytomegalovirus exposure and HLA in healthy donors. Overall study findings and caveats: Altogether, 150 or so TCR beta chains were recorded as cytomegalovirus-associated. Under in vitro conditions, three CMV-associated chains were confirmed as specific for CMV antigens. High specificity and sensitivity for cytomegalovirus status were reported for the classifier. Previously analyzed data showed that most TCR beta V segments were productive at a frequency of about 90% or about 30%.

This clone has just a few counts. Its antigen is currently unknown. There are 14 residues in the CDR3. V lost 8 bases and J lost 0; bases outside the gene matches: 4. Germline V gene sequence: CDR1 WNHNN, CDR2 SYGVQD (reference sequence). The PCR used 60 Vbeta and 13 Jbeta primers. Generated by immunoSEQ multiplex PCR, the TCRdb table keeps only in-frame clones and is missing some. The data show approximately 190,000 clones, about 77% seen once. The chain links TRBV10-1 to TRBJ2-1; 7 bases agree with TRBD2. The specimen was PBMCs. The sequence came from a woman younger than 45 in good health and CMV-seropositive. CDR3 region: CASHSGHSYNEQFF. In DNA, the CDR3 is TGCGCCAGCCATAGCGGGCACTCCTACAATGAGCAGTTCTTC.